This TCR beta chain was retrieved from a study of T cells after yellow fever vaccination. Study as a whole: Fractions of limited cellularity were prepared by means of SMART-Seq v4 Ultra Low Input.

UMIs and a universal primer site were added when TCR cDNA was made by 5'RACE template switching. TCRdb processed the 5' RACE reads anew with MiXCR; each CDR3 protein has one entry. The table has some 600,000 distinct CDR3 sequences, about a sixth seen once. The receptor's source is a man aged 18-30 years who received the YFV17D yellow fever vaccine. The starting material was PBMCs, obtained around 5 days after the first yellow fever vaccination.

The CDR3: CASSSTGGWSPLHF. In nucleotides, the CDR3 is TGTGCCAGCAGCTCGACAGGGGGCTGGTCACCCCTCCACTTT. J is TRBJ1-6 and V is TRBV7-9, with 10 nucleotides matching TRBD1. Germline V gene lookup returns CDR1 SEHNR and CDR2 FQNEAQ (reference sequence). V dropped 4 bases and J dropped 10; count of bases not matched to a gene: 4. The CDR3 sequence is 14 residues long.